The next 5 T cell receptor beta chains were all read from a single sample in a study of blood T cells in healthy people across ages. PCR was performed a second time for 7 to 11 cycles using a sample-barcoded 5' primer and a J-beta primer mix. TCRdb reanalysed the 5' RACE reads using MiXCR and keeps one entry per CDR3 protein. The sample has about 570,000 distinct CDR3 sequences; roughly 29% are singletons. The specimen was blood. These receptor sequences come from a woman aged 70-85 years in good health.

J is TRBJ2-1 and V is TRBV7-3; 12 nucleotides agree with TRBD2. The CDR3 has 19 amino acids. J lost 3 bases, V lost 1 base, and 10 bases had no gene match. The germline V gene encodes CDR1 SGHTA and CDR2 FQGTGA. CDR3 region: CASSLRSSGGALDYNEQFF. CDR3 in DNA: TGTGCCAGCAGCTTAAGGTCTAGCGGGGGGGCTCTGGACTACAATGAGCAGTTCTTC.

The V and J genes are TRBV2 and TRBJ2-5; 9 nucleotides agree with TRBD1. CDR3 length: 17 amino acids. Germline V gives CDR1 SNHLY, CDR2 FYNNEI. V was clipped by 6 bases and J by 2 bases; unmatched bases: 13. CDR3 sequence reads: CASSARRVDRGQETQYF. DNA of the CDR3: TGTGCCAGCAGCGCACGCAGGGTGGACAGGGGACAAGAGACCCAGTACTTC.

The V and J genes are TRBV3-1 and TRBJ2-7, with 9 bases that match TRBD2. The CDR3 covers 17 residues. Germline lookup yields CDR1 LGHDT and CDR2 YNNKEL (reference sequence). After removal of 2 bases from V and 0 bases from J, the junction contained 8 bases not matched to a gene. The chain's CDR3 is CASSQQTSGGPSYEQYF. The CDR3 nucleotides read TGTGCCAGCAGCCAACAGACTAGCGGAGGACCCTCCTACGAGCAGTACTTC.

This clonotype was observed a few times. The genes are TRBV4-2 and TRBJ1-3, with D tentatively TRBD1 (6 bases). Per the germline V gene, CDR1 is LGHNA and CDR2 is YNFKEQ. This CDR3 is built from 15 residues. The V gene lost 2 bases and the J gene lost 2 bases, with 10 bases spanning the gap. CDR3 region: CASSQLQGTGNTIYF. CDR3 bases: TGTGCCAGCAGCCAACTACAGGGTACTGGAAACACCATATATTTT.

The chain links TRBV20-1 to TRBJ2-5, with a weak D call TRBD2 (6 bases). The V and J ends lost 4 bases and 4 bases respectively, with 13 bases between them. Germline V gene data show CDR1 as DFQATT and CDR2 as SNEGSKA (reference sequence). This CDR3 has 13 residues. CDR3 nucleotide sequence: TGCAGTGCTACTTGGGACTCGGGAGAGACCCAGTACTTC. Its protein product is CSATWDSGETQYF.